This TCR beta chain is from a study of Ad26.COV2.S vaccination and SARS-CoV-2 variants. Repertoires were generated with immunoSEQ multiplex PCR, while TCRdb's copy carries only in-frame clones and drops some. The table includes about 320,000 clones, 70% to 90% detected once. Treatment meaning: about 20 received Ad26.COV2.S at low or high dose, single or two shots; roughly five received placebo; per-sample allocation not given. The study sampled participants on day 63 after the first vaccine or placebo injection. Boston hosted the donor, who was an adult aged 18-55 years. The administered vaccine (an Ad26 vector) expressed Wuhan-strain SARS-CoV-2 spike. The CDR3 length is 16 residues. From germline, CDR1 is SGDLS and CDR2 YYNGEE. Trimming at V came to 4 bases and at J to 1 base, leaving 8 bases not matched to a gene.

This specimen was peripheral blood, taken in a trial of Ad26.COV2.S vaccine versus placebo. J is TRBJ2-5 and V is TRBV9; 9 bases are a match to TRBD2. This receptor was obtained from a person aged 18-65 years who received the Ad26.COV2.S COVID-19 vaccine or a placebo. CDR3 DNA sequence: TGTGCCAGCAGCCGAAGAGGACTAGCGAGCCAAGAGACCCAGTACTTC. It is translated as CASSRRGLASQETQYF.